These 23 T cell receptor beta chains originate from one sample sequenced in a study of blood T cells in healthy people across ages. Sample-barcoded 5' priming and a J-beta primer mix drove a second PCR of roughly 6 to 12 cycles. TCRdb re-called the 5' RACE reads through MiXCR, storing one row per CDR3 protein. The sample holds about 810,000 distinct CDR3 sequences, 35% to 40% seen once. The specimen sequenced was blood. The source of these receptors is a man between 18 and 35 years old in good health.

This clonotype was observed a few times. V usage is TRBV2 and J usage is TRBJ2-2, with TRBD1 matching 9 bases. This CDR3 contains 15 residues. CDR1 SNHLY and CDR2 FYNNEI come from the germline V gene. The V gene end was trimmed by 6 bases and the J gene end by 0 bases; junction bases not matched to a gene: 2. CDR3 bases: TGTGCCAGCAGGGACAGGGGAACGAACACCGGGGAGCTGTTTTTT. Protein product: CASRDRGTNTGELFF.

This clonotype has a count of ten or more. The rearrangement joins TRBV4-3 to TRBJ2-3; TRBD2 is a possible D gene (6 bases). CDR1 and CDR2 from the germline V gene are LGHNA and YSLEER. Trimming shortened V by 1 base and J by 1 base, and 12 bases separated the two germline ends. CDR3 size: 16 residues. Here the CDR3 reads CASSQVPGGGTDTQYF. The CDR3 DNA reads TGCGCCAGCAGCCAAGTCCCTGGCGGGGGCACAGATACGCAGTATTTT.

The gene calls are TRBV30 and TRBJ1-1; D might be TRBD1 (6 bases). Per the germline V gene, CDR1 is GTSNPN and CDR2 is SVGIG (reference sequence). V was shortened by 1 base and J by 2 bases, with 8 bases between the two germline ends. This CDR3 is 13 amino acids long. CDR3 residues: CAWSAGHNTEAFF. The CDR3 DNA is TGTGCCTGGAGTGCGGGACACAACACTGAAGCTTTCTTT.

As regards this clonotype: This may come from a read error, since a much larger clone is one base off. The rearrangement joins TRBV20-1 to TRBJ2-7, with D unresolved. Looked up from germline, CDR1 is DFQATT and CDR2 is SNEGSKA (reference sequence). The V end lost 0 bases, the J end lost 6 bases, and 6 bases lay between the germline ends. This CDR3 spans 11 amino acids. This chain's CDR3 is CSARELPEQYF. For the CDR3, the DNA is TGCAGTGCTAGAGAGCTCCCCGAGCAGTACTTC.

This chain links TRBV12-3 or TRBV12-4 with TRBJ2-3; D gene uncertain. The CDR3 has 13 residues. Trimming stripped 7 bases from V and 3 bases from J, with 11 bases between. Written as DNA, the CDR3 is TGTGCCAGCAACCGACTCCTTACAGATACGCAGTATTTT. Its translation: CASNRLLTDTQYF.

This clonotype was seen only a few times. The gene calls are TRBV29-1 and TRBJ2-3; 11 bases are a match to TRBD1. Germline CDR1 SQVTM, CDR2 ANQGSEA. CDR3 length: 14 amino acids. V shed 7 bases, J shed 3 bases, and the junction held 6 bases outside the gene matches. The CDR3 nucleotides are TGCAGCGCTTTGGGACAGGGGGGAACAGATACGCAGTATTTT. Translating gives CSALGQGGTDTQYF.

The V and J genes are TRBV20-1 and TRBJ2-1; D call uncertain. V lost 3 bases, J lost 4 bases, and 13 bases lay in between. The CDR3 spans 14 residues. Germline loops: CDR1 DFQATT, CDR2 SNEGSKA (reference sequence). CDR3 DNA sequence: TGCAGTGCTAGCGGCGGAGCAAGATACAATGAGCAGTTCTTC. Translation: CSASGGARYNEQFF.

There are many counts of this clonotype. The chain carries TRBV7-2 and TRBJ2-5; D unclear. This CDR3 region has 14 residues. Trimming shortened V by 4 bases and J by 5 bases, and 14 bases separated the two germline ends. Germline values: CDR1 SGHTA, CDR2 FQGNSA. The CDR3 sequence: CASSSPALPETQYF. CDR3 coding DNA: TGTGCCAGCAGCTCTCCGGCCTTGCCGGAGACCCAGTACTTC.

This clonotype was observed once. This may be a read error, as it is one base from a much larger clone. V is TRBV12-3 or TRBV12-4 and J is TRBJ1-2; 7 bases are a match to TRBD1. The CDR3 is 14 residues long. V lost 5 bases to trimming and J lost 8 bases; unmatched junction nucleotides: 11. The CDR3 DNA follows: TGTGCCAGCAGTGTGGGACAGAGAATGGGGGGCTACACCTTC. It yields the protein CASSVGQRMGGYTF.

This clonotype was counted a few times. The V and J genes are TRBV6-5 and TRBJ1-1; no reliable D call. This CDR3 contains 13 residues. Germline CDR1 and CDR2: MNHEY and SVGAGI. Deletions cut 0 bases from V and 7 bases from J, with 9 bases between. The DNA of the CDR3 is TGTGCCAGCAGTTACTCGAGTCAGAGTGAAGCTTTCTTT. This codes for CASSYSSQSEAFF.

Only a few counts were recorded for this clonotype. The genes are TRBV15 and TRBJ2-5; 11 nucleotides agree with TRBD1. The CDR3 runs 16 residues. V lost 3 bases, J lost 4 bases, and 7 bases stayed unmatched. CDR1 is LNHNV and CDR2 is YYDKDF in the germline V gene (reference sequence). The CDR3 nucleotides read TGTGCCACCAGCAGGATGCGCGGGACAGGGGGAGAGACCCAGTACTTC. Translated, it gives CATSRMRGTGGETQYF.

The rearrangement joins TRBV12-3 or TRBV12-4 to TRBJ1-5, with TRBD1 matching 7 bases. V dropped 5 bases and J dropped 5; count of bases not matched to a gene: 6. CDR3 size: 14 residues. The CDR3 sequence: CASSADREDQPQHF. The CDR3 nucleotides read TGTGCCAGCAGTGCCGACAGGGAAGATCAGCCCCAGCATTTT.

In this sample, this clonotype turned up many times. The chain employs TRBV4-3 and TRBJ2-4; 7 bases are shared with TRBD2. The J segment lost 0 bases and the V segment lost 0 bases, leaving 5 bases of the junction unmatched. The CDR3 covers 17 residues. CDR1 is LGHNA and CDR2 is YSLEER in the germline V gene. CDR3 bases: TGCGCCAGCAGCCAAGATAGACTAGCAATAGCCAAAAACATTCAGTACTTC. Translated: CASSQDRLAIAKNIQYF.

In its sample, this clonotype was seen a few times. The chain carries TRBV18 and TRBJ1-2, with D hard to call. Trimming took 1 base from V and 3 from J, leaving 12 bases between them. The CDR3 has 15 amino acids. Germline CDR1 reads KGHSH; CDR2 reads LQKENI. The CDR3 spells CASSPLKGVDYGYTF. The CDR3 DNA reads TGTGCCAGCTCACCACTTAAAGGCGTGGACTATGGCTACACCTTC.

This clonotype was recorded many times. This chain links TRBV10-3 with TRBJ2-5, with TRBD2 matching over 8 bases. Looked up from germline, CDR1 is ENHRY and CDR2 is SYGVKD. V shed 8 bases, J shed 4 bases, and the junction held 12 bases outside the gene matches. CDR3 length: 15 amino acids. The CDR3 coding sequence is TGTGCCATCGGTCGAGCGGGGGAAGGGAGAGAGACCCAGTACTTC. It translates to CAIGRAGEGRETQYF.

This clonotype occurred a few times. An end of the junction does not agree with germline; a read error may underlie this. This chain connects TRBV6-1 to TRBJ1-6, with D uncertain. CDR1 MNHNS and CDR2 SASEGT come from the germline V gene. The CDR3 length is 15 residues. In DNA form, the CDR3 reads TGTGCCAGCATTGAAGGACTCTCCTATAATTCACCCCTCCACTTT. Protein: CASIEGLSYNSPLHF.

This clonotype has a handful of counts. The CDR3 sequence is CASSQDGRFYNSPLHF. CDR3 nucleotides: TGCGCCAGCAGCCAAGATGGCAGATTCTATAATTCACCCCTCCACTTT. The chain couples TRBV4-3 to TRBJ1-6; D is unclear. CDR1 and CDR2 (germline): LGHNA, YSLEER. V lost 0 bases and J lost 3, with 9 bases in between. The CDR3 consists of 16 residues.

This clonotype was detected only a few times. V and J are TRBV7-9 and TRBJ2-7; D is unresolved. Germline V gene lookup returns CDR1 SEHNR and CDR2 FQNEAQ (reference sequence). The CDR3 totals 15 residues. V was shortened by 5 bases and J by 7 bases, with 21 bases between the two germline ends. For the CDR3, the DNA is TGTGCCAGCAGCCTAAGTTCCCTCTCCTACAATGAGCAGTACTTC. It codes for CASSLSSLSYNEQYF.

The sample holds a few counts of this clonotype. This CDR3 reads CASSPPRGINEKLFF. The CDR3 region has the DNA TGTGCCAGCTCACCACCCCGCGGTATTAATGAAAAACTGTTTTTT. The chain links TRBV18 to TRBJ1-4; D is unclear. The CDR3 is made up of 15 amino acids. V was clipped by 0 bases and J by 4 bases, with 9 bases between them. Germline V gene data show CDR1 as KGHSH and CDR2 as LQKENI.

This clonotype came up many times. CDR3 residues: CASSFRQGGEKLFF. CDR3 bases: TGTGCCAGCAGTTTCCGACAGGGTGGAGAAAAACTGTTTTTT. This chain uses TRBV12-3 or TRBV12-4 with TRBJ1-4; 7 positions agree with TRBD1. After removal of 3 bases from V and 8 bases from J, the junction contained 6 bases not matched to a gene. The CDR3 has 14 amino acids.

This clonotype has more than one count but fewer than ten. The genes are TRBV27 and TRBJ2-1; 11 bases are a match to TRBD2. Germline lookup yields CDR1 MNHEY and CDR2 SMNVEV (reference sequence). Trimming at V came to 7 bases and at J to 6 bases, leaving 11 bases not matched to a gene. The length of the CDR3 is 16 residues. CDR3 loop: CASTPSGTSGPNEQFF. Here the CDR3 DNA reads TGTGCCAGCACACCATCCGGGACTAGCGGTCCCAATGAGCAGTTCTTC.

The chain recombines TRBV10-3 with TRBJ2-1; D not resolved. V was cut by 4 bases and J by 4 bases, with 5 bases left in between. Germline V gene sequence: CDR1 ENHRY, CDR2 SYGVKD. This CDR3 contains 12 residues. CDR3 coding DNA: TGTGCCATCAGTGGAAGGTACAATGAGCAGTTCTTC. Its protein is CAISGRYNEQFF.

This clonotype was counted a single time. V usage is TRBV2 and J usage is TRBJ1-1; weak D call: TRBD1 (5 bases). Germline V gene sequence: CDR1 SNHLY, CDR2 FYNNEI. This CDR3 has 14 amino acids. Trimming removed 8 bases at V and 6 bases at J, with 19 bases between. CDR3 bases: TGTGCCAGCTTAATGGGGGAACGCGCCCCTGAAGCTTTCTTT. Amino acids: CASLMGERAPEAFF.